Listed below are T cell receptor beta chains from one sample, sequenced in a study of Ad26.COV2.S vaccination and SARS-CoV-2 variants. The method was immunoSEQ multiplex PCR; TCRdb's version includes in-frame clones alone and lacks a portion of them. In the table there are about 350,000 clones, around 89% of which are singletons. Specimen: peripheral blood, collected in a trial of Ad26.COV2.S vaccine versus placebo. The receptors were sampled from a person between 18 and 60 years old who received the Ad26.COV2.S COVID-19 vaccine or a placebo. The CDR3 runs from the conserved cysteine through the conserved F or W. Each record gives: J gene, D gene, clone size, V gene, CDR3 DNA, CDR3 protein. D genes are given only for firm matches. Only some rows state a clone size, as once, few, many or a class for expanded clones.

j_gene: TRBJ2-1
d_gene: TRBD2
abundance: .
v_gene: TRBV27
CDR3nt: TGTGCCAGCAGACCCGGGAGGGCCTTCAGGGAGCAGTTCTTC
CDR3aa: CASRPGRAFREQFF

j_gene: TRBJ1-6
d_gene: TRBD1
abundance: .
v_gene: TRBV6-6
CDR3nt: TGTGCCAGCAGTTACCTGGGACAGGGGGATTCACCCCTCCACTTT
CDR3aa: CASSYLGQGDSPLHF

j_gene: TRBJ2-7
d_gene: .
abundance: once
v_gene: TRBV25-1
CDR3nt: TGTGCCAGCAGTGGGCAAGGCTTAGGACTCGAGCAGTACTTC
CDR3aa: CASSGQGLGLEQYF

j_gene: TRBJ2-7
d_gene: .
abundance: .
v_gene: TRBV9
CDR3nt: TGTGCCAGCAGCGTTGCGAGTGGCGAGCAGTACTTC
CDR3aa: CASSVASGEQYF

j_gene: TRBJ1-2
d_gene: .
abundance: .
v_gene: TRBV10-3
CDR3nt: TGTGCCATCAGAGGTGGGGGGGACACTAACTATGGCTACACCTTC
CDR3aa: CAIRGGGDTNYGYTF

j_gene: TRBJ2-3
d_gene: .
abundance: .
v_gene: TRBV7-2
CDR3nt: TGTGCCAGCAGCTTTAAGAAATTAGATACGCAGTATTTT
CDR3aa: CASSFKKLDTQYF

j_gene: TRBJ1-2
d_gene: .
abundance: .
v_gene: TRBV6-2/TRBV6-3
CDR3nt: TGTGCCAGCAGTTACTCGACACCGGGCTATGGCTACACCTTC
CDR3aa: CASSYSTPGYGYTF

j_gene: TRBJ2-4
d_gene: TRBD1
abundance: .
v_gene: TRBV5-1
CDR3nt: TGCGCCAGCAGCTTGTCAGGGGGCACGAGGGACATTCAGTACTTC
CDR3aa: CASSLSGGTRDIQYF

j_gene: TRBJ2-1
d_gene: .
abundance: .
v_gene: TRBV7-2
CDR3nt: TGTGCCAGCAGCTTATCCAGGGCCACCTACAATGAGCAGTTCTTC
CDR3aa: CASSLSRATYNEQFF

j_gene: TRBJ1-1
d_gene: .
abundance: .
v_gene: TRBV14
CDR3nt: TGTGCCAGCAGCTCCGGGTCCACCTACACTGAAGCTTTCTTT
CDR3aa: CASSSGSTYTEAFF

j_gene: TRBJ2-1
d_gene: .
abundance: .
v_gene: TRBV5-1
CDR3nt: TGCGCCAGCAGCTTCCTCGCCGGAAACAATGAGCAGTTCTTC
CDR3aa: CASSFLAGNNEQFF

j_gene: TRBJ2-7
d_gene: .
abundance: .
v_gene: TRBV7-2
CDR3nt: TGTGCCAGCAGGTCGACAGCGGTCGCCTCCTACGAGCAGTACTTC
CDR3aa: CASRSTAVASYEQYF

j_gene: TRBJ2-7
d_gene: .
abundance: .
v_gene: TRBV1
CDR3nt: TGCACCAGCAGCCAATCCCGGGACAGGGCGAACTTC
CDR3aa: CTSSQSRDRANF

j_gene: TRBJ2-6
d_gene: .
abundance: .
v_gene: TRBV2
CDR3nt: TGTGCCAGCAGTGATCCCGGCAGGGCTGGGGCCAACGTCCTGACTTTC
CDR3aa: CASSDPGRAGANVLTF

j_gene: TRBJ2-7
d_gene: .
abundance: .
v_gene: TRBV19
CDR3nt: TGTGCCAGTAGTATGGCAAGGGGATTCGTTAGCGAGCAGTACTTC
CDR3aa: CASSMARGFVSEQYF

j_gene: TRBJ2-5
d_gene: TRBD2
abundance: .
v_gene: TRBV30
CDR3nt: TGTGCCTGGGGGGGACTAGCGGGAGTGGAGACCCAGTACTTC
CDR3aa: CAWGGLAGVETQYF

j_gene: TRBJ2-2
d_gene: .
abundance: .
v_gene: TRBV7-7
CDR3nt: TGTGCTAGCAGCGATTCAGGGTTACAGACCGGGGAGCTGTTTTTT
CDR3aa: CASSDSGLQTGELFF

j_gene: TRBJ1-1
d_gene: .
abundance: once
v_gene: TRBV5-6
CDR3nt: TGTGCCAGCAGCTTGGAGGGTACTGAAGCTTTCTTT
CDR3aa: CASSLEGTEAFF

j_gene: TRBJ1-1
d_gene: TRBD1
abundance: .
v_gene: TRBV5-1
CDR3nt: TGCGCCAGCAGTCATACAGGGGGAAGGAACACTGAAGCTTTCTTT
CDR3aa: CASSHTGGRNTEAFF

j_gene: TRBJ1-5
d_gene: TRBD1
abundance: .
v_gene: TRBV19
CDR3nt: TGTGCCAGTAGTATAACTGGGACAGGGGCTAGCAATCAGCCCCAGCATTTT
CDR3aa: CASSITGTGASNQPQHF

j_gene: TRBJ2-6
d_gene: .
abundance: .
v_gene: TRBV30
CDR3nt: TGTGCCTGGAGTAACCCGGGACTTTTCTCTGGGGCCAACGTCCTGACTTTC
CDR3aa: CAWSNPGLFSGANVLTF

j_gene: TRBJ2-1
d_gene: TRBD2
abundance: .
v_gene: TRBV5-6
CDR3nt: TGTGCCAGCAGCTTAGGCCTAGCGGACAATGAGCAGTTCTTC
CDR3aa: CASSLGLADNEQFF

j_gene: TRBJ2-2
d_gene: TRBD2
abundance: .
v_gene: TRBV25-1
CDR3nt: TGTGCCAGCAGTGAATGGGGGACTAGCGCCGGGGAGCTGTTTTTT
CDR3aa: CASSEWGTSAGELFF

j_gene: TRBJ1-4
d_gene: TRBD1
abundance: .
v_gene: TRBV19
CDR3nt: TGTGCCAGTAGTTTGAGGTCGGGACAGGGAGGTGAAAAACTGTTTTTT
CDR3aa: CASSLRSGQGGEKLFF